The 11 T cell receptor beta chains given below trace back to one sample, sequenced in a study of blood T cell repertoires in COVID-19 (dated by TCRdb to 2018 to 2020). Library preparation was by the immunoSEQ multiplex PCR assay. Imported from immuneACCESS, the table was reduced by TCRdb to in-frame sequences with V and J called. These copies leave out some clones; in studies compared against another copy, an unresolved V gene accounts for under half, and the cause of the remainder is not known. This sample gives over 250,000 clones in total; approximately 90% of them show up just once. The ten largest clones capture roughly 1.1% of the sample. Specimen: PBMCs or T cells enriched from blood (not recorded which). Source of these receptors: a woman between 25 and 40 years old who had recovered from COVID-19.

The chain combines TRBV6-2 or TRBV6-3 with TRBJ1-5, with 10 positions matching TRBD1. CDR1 and CDR2 from the germline V gene are MNHEY and SVGEGT. V was pared by 4 bases and J by 7 bases, with 13 bases of the junction left unmatched. This CDR3 has 17 amino acids. CDR3 sequence reads: CASSWDRGRNLNQPQHF. The CDR3 DNA reads TGTGCCAGCAGTTGGGACAGGGGTCGTAACCTTAACCAGCCCCAGCATTTT.

The chain couples TRBV27 to TRBJ1-6, with D perhaps matching TRBD1 (5 bases). This CDR3 region has 13 residues. Germline V lookup: CDR1 MNHEY, CDR2 SMNVEV (reference sequence). Trimming stripped 10 bases from V and 9 bases from J, with 16 bases between. The DNA of the CDR3 is TGTGCCACCATGGGGGGGTATTTTTCACCCCTCCACTTT. Protein: CATMGGYFSPLHF.

This rearrangement joins TRBV7-9 to TRBJ1-1; a weak D match, TRBD1 (6 bases). Germline values: CDR1 SEHNR, CDR2 FQNEAQ (reference sequence). The CDR3 consists of 15 residues. V was clipped by 5 bases and J by 0 bases, with 13 bases between them. For the CDR3, the DNA is TGTGCCAGCAGCGTAGGTGGGGGCGTGAACACTGAAGCTTTCTTT. This encodes CASSVGGGVNTEAFF.

The V call is TRBV7-2, the J call TRBJ1-6; 9 bases align to TRBD1. The V gene's germline CDR1 is SGHTA and CDR2 FQGNSA. This CDR3 is 16 amino acids long. The V and J ends lost 1 base and 8 bases, in that order; junction bases with no gene match: 6. As DNA, the CDR3 is TGTGCCAGCAGCTTAGTAGGGACAGGGATGCATTCACCCCTCCACTTT. Encoded protein: CASSLVGTGMHSPLHF.

V and J are TRBV5-4 and TRBJ2-5; tentative D call: TRBD1 (6 bases). V was trimmed by 4 bases and J by 4 bases, leaving 14 bases between them. The CDR3 is 14 residues long. CDR1 and CDR2 from the germline V gene are SGHNT and YYREEE (reference sequence). The CDR3 loop is CASSDRQAGETQYF. CDR3 in DNA: TGTGCCAGCAGCGATCGACAGGCTGGAGAGACCCAGTACTTC.

The gene calls are TRBV5-6 and TRBJ1-5; 7 positions agree with TRBD1. This CDR3 is 14 amino acids long. J was trimmed by 6 bases and V by 3 bases; bases with no gene match: 6. CDR1 is SGHDT, CDR2 YYEEEE, per germline. CDR3 region: CASSSDRMGQPQHF. The CDR3 bases are TGTGCCAGCAGCTCGGACAGGATGGGTCAGCCCCAGCATTTT.

The rearrangement joins TRBV28 to TRBJ2-7, with D perhaps matching TRBD1 (6 bases). V was shortened by 5 bases and J by 4 bases, with 12 bases between the two germline ends. Germline CDR1 reads MDHEN; CDR2 reads SYDVKM. The CDR3 contains 13 residues. The CDR3 region has the DNA TGTGCCAGCAGTCGGACAGACATTTACGAGCAGTACTTC. Amino acids: CASSRTDIYEQYF. Full variable domain (rest looked up from reference TRBV28 and TRBJ2-7): DVKVTQSSRYLVKRTGEKVFLECVQDMDHENMFWYRQDPGLGLRLIYFSYDVKMKEKGDIPEGYSVSREKKERFSLILESASTNQTSMYLCASSRTDIYEQYFGPGTRLTVT.

This chain connects TRBV28 to TRBJ2-5, with D perhaps TRBD1 (7 bases). This CDR3 region has 14 residues. V dropped 4 bases and J dropped 4 bases, with 13 bases sitting between them. Germline loops: CDR1 MDHEN, CDR2 SYDVKM. CDR3 bases: TGTGCCAGCAGTTCGACAGGGCGGGGAGAGACCCAGTACTTC. Translated, it gives CASSSTGRGETQYF.

This rearrangement joins TRBV5-8 to TRBJ2-3; D might be TRBD1 (6 bases). V was cut by 4 bases and J by 5 bases, with 14 bases left in between. Germline CDR1 SGHTS, CDR2 YDEGEE. This CDR3 spans 14 amino acids. The CDR3 is CASSPITGIDTQYF. In DNA form, the CDR3 reads TGTGCCAGCAGCCCGATAACAGGGATAGATACGCAGTATTTT.

The chain couples TRBV15 to TRBJ2-7, with TRBD2 matching over 7 bases. V lost 2 bases, J lost 7 bases, and 14 bases stayed unmatched. Germline V CDR1 and CDR2: LNHNV, YYDKDF (reference sequence). This CDR3 is built from 16 residues. DNA of the CDR3: TGTGCCACCAGCAGACTTCTAGCGGCCGGGCTTGAAGAGCAGTACTTC. It codes for CATSRLLAAGLEEQYF.

The chain couples TRBV6-4 to TRBJ2-5; 7 positions match TRBD2. The CDR3 extends over 13 amino acids. Germline values: CDR1 MRHNA, CDR2 SNTAGT. Trimming cost V 2 bases and J 4 bases; bases outside gene matches: 1. This CDR3 is CASSDREGETQYF. The CDR3 DNA follows: TGTGCCAGCAGTGACAGGGAGGGAGAGACCCAGTACTTC.